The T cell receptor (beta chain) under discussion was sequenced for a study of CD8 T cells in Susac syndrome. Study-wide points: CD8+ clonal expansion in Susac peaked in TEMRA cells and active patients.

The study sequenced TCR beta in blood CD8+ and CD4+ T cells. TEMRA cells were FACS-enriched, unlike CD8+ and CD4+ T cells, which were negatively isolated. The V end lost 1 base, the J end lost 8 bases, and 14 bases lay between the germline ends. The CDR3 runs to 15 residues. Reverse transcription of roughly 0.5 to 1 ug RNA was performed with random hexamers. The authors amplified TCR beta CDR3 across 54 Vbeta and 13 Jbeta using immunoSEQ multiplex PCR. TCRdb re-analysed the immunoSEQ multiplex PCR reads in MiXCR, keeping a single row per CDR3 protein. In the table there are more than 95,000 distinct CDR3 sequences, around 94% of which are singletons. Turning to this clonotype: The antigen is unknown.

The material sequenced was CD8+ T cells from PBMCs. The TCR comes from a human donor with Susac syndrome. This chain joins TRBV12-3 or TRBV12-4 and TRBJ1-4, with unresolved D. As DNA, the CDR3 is TGTGCCAGCAGTTTAGAGAGGGAGACTGGAGAAAAACTGTTTTTT. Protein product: CASSLERETGEKLFF.